This paragraph reports one T cell receptor beta chain. Its antigen is undetermined. This sample is part of a study of shared clonotypes between healthy human individuals. Losses at the gene ends were 3 bases for V and 8 bases for J; bases not matched to a gene: 4. Looked up from germline, CDR1 is SGHTA and CDR2 is FQGNSA. This CDR3 spans 14 amino acids. Deep level was the assay's run setting. As handled by the study authors: Sequence data from immunoSEQ were junction-only and lacked quality scores; consequently, filtering differed. The table came from immunoSEQ multiplex PCR; TCRdb's copy has only in-frame clones and leaves some out. The DNA was the basis for D and trimming; V, J and clone size are from that table. The sample holds roughly 2.6 million clones; around 90% are singletons and the top ten take about 0.13%. Study-wide results and caveats: Clonotypes not shared had lower generation probabilities than those common to all four donors. Sampling included only blood; tissue repertoires likely differ.

The chain recombines TRBV7-2 with TRBJ2-2; TRBD2 agrees at 9 bases. The sequence derives from a young man in good health. The sample consisted of naive CD4+ T cells sorted from blood. Subset reported: CD45RA+ positively selected. The CDR3 DNA is TGTGCCAGCAGCTTGGCTAGCGGGAAGGGGGAGCTGTTTTTT. This translates into CASSLASGKGELFF.